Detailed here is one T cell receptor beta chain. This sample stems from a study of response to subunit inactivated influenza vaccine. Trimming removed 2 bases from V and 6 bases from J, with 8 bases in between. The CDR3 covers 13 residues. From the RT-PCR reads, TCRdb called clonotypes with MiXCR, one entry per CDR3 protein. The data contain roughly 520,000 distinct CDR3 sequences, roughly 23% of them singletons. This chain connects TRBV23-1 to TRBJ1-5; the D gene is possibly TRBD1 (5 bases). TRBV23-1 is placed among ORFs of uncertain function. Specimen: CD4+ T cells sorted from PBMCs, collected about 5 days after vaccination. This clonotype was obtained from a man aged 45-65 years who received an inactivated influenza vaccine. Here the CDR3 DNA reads TGCGCCAGCAGTCAACCAGGGCGTCAGCCCCAGCATTTT. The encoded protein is CASSQPGRQPQHF.